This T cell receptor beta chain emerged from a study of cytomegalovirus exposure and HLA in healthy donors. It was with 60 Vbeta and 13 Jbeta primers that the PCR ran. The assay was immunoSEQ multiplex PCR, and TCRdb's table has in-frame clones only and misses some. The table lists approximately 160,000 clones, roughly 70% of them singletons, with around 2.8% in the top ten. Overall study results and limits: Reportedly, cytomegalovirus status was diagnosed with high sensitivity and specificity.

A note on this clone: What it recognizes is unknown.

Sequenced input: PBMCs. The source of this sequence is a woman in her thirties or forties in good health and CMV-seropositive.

This CDR3 is CASSLFPGQGGETQYF. The CDR3 nucleotides read TGTGCCAGCAGTTTATTTCCGGGACAGGGGGGAGAGACCCAGTACTTC. V usage is TRBV28 and J usage is TRBJ2-5; TRBD1 matches at 11 bases. The CDR3 is 16 residues long. The V and J ends lost 1 base and 4 bases, in that order; junction bases with no gene match: 5. Germline CDR1 reads MDHEN; CDR2 reads SYDVKM.